Presented here are 8 T cell receptor beta chains from one specimen sequenced in a study of T cell responses to AZD1222 COVID-19 vaccine. The method was immunoSEQ multiplex PCR; TCRdb's version includes in-frame clones alone and lacks a portion of them. This table has over 110,000 clones, roughly 93% appearing once. This material consisted of peripheral blood, taken 28 days after the second AZD1222 dose. These TCRs come from an adult who received the AZD1222 COVID-19 vaccine.

J is TRBJ1-5 and V is TRBV25-1; TRBD1 is a possible D gene (5 bases). Germline CDR1 is MGHDK and CDR2 is SYGVNS. V was cut by 6 bases and J by 5 bases, with 8 bases left in between. The CDR3 extends over 12 amino acids. In DNA, the CDR3 is TGTGCCAGCAGGAGGGGTGATCAGCCCCAGCATTTT. Amino acids: CASRRGDQPQHF.

The chain joins TRBV25-1 to TRBJ1-2; no definite D call. V was trimmed by 6 bases and J by 4 bases, leaving 15 bases between them. CDR3 length equals 14 residues. The germline CDR1 and CDR2 sequences are MGHDK and SYGVNS. As DNA, the CDR3 is TGTGCCAGCAGCCCCCCCCGAGCCGGCTATGGCTACACCTTC. This encodes CASSPPRAGYGYTF.

The V gene is TRBV7-2, the J gene TRBJ1-5; D uncertain. The length of the CDR3 is 15 residues. Deletions cut 1 base from V and 3 bases from J, with 10 bases between. The V gene's germline CDR1 is SGHTA and CDR2 FQGNSA. The DNA of the CDR3 is TGTGCCAGCAGCTTAGAGGAGGGAAACAATCAGCCCCAGCATTTT. Protein sequence: CASSLEEGNNQPQHF.

The rearrangement uses TRBV19 and TRBJ2-1; 11 bases map to TRBD2. CDR1 LNHDA and CDR2 SQIVND come from the germline V gene (reference sequence). The CDR3 contains 16 residues. J was trimmed by 7 bases and V by 3 bases; bases with no gene match: 8. CDR3 coding DNA: TGTGCCAGTAGTATTACTAGCGGGGGAGGGATGAATGAGCAGTTCTTC. This sequence encodes CASSITSGGGMNEQFF. The entire variable domain, with the rest obtained from reference TRBV19 and TRBJ2-1, is as follows: DGGITQSPKYLFRKEGQNVTLSCEQNLNHDAMYWYRQDPGQGLRLIYYSQIVNDFQKGDIAEGYSVSREKKESFPLTVTSAQKNPTAFYLCASSITSGGGMNEQFFGPGTRLTVL.

V and J are TRBV12-3 or TRBV12-4 and TRBJ1-2; perhaps TRBD1 as D (5 bases). CDR3 size: 13 residues. V shed 3 bases and J shed 8 bases, with 13 bases lying between them. The CDR3 nucleotides read TGTGCCAGCAGTTTCTTCGGGGCGCGGGGCTACACCTTC. This sequence encodes CASSFFGARGYTF.

The chain links TRBV7-2 to TRBJ2-3, with TRBD2 matching 13 bases. J lost 1 base, V lost 5 bases, and 3 bases had no gene match. The CDR3 loop spans 16 amino acids. CDR1 SGHTA and CDR2 FQGNSA come from the germline V gene. The CDR3 here is CASSPGTSGGTDTQYF. The CDR3 DNA follows: TGTGCCAGCAGCCCGGGGACTAGCGGGGGCACAGATACGCAGTATTTT. Variable domain in full (rest from reference TRBV7-2 and TRBJ2-3): GAGVSQSPSNKVTEKGKDVELRCDPISGHTALYWYRQSLGQGLEFLIYFQGNSAPDKSGLPSDRFSAERTGGSVSTLTIQRTQQEDSAVYLCASSPGTSGGTDTQYFGPGTRLTVL.

The rearrangement uses TRBV4-1 and TRBJ1-4, with D possibly matching TRBD1 (6 bases). The germline V gene encodes CDR1 MGHRA and CDR2 YSYEKL. This CDR3 has 15 amino acids. The ends were cut back, 4 bases at V and 3 bases at J, with 12 bases in the middle. The DNA for the CDR3 is TGCGCCAGCAGCCCGGGGGGGCGGTCTAATGAAAAACTGTTTTTT. Encoded protein: CASSPGGRSNEKLFF.

The V call is TRBV29-1, the J call TRBJ1-5, with unresolved D. V was cut by 7 bases and J by 3 bases, with 13 bases left in between. CDR3 size: 13 residues. Looked up from germline, CDR1 is SQVTM and CDR2 is ANQGSEA. DNA for the CDR3: TGCAGCGCTGCGGACGGATCCAATCAGCCCCAGCATTTT. This gives the protein CSAADGSNQPQHF.